The present T cell receptor beta chain was sequenced within a study of neurological immune-mediated disorders. The CDR3 runs to 16 residues. V gave up 1 base and J gave up 7 bases, with 20 bases separating them. CDR1 is SGHTA and CDR2 is FQGNSA in the germline V gene. Overall study findings and caveats: CDR3 amino acid sequences of expanded clones were not shared across subjects, a result suggesting private repertoires in all groups.

This clonotype was seen ten or more times. Its antigen is not identified. TCRdb re-derived calls from the 5' RACE reads in MiXCR, one entry per CDR3 protein. The sample yields tens of thousands of distinct CDR3 sequences, around 6% seen once. The receptor was isolated from a woman in her thirties or forties in good health. V usage is TRBV7-2 and J usage is TRBJ2-7, with D perhaps being TRBD1 or TRBD2 (5 bases each). Sequenced input: CD4+ T cells from blood. The CDR3, as DNA: TGTGCCAGCAGCTTAGGTGGGCCGGGACCTCGGGGAGAGCAGTACTTC. This translates into CASSLGGPGPRGEQYF. Full variable domain (rest looked up from reference TRBV7-2 and TRBJ2-7): GAGVSQSPSNKVTEKGKDVELRCDPISGHTALYWYRQSLGQGLEFLIYFQGNSAPDKSGLPSDRFSAERTGGSVSTLTIQRTQQEDSAVYLCASSLGGPGPRGEQYFGPGTRLTVT.